This record looks at one T cell receptor (beta chain) sequence and its context. This clone was recorded only once. Its antigen remains unidentified. No much larger clonotype is one base removed from it; base qualities were not supplied. This sample is drawn from a study of shared clonotypes between healthy human individuals (dated by TCRdb to about 2020). For the study in its entirety: A couple of women and a few men aged 18 to 49 years were included in the cohort. Libraries were prepared and TCR repertoires were sequenced by different laboratories using diverse techniques, in order to increase sequencing depth and limit assay-specific biases. Blood TCR repertoires of roughly five healthy adults were deeply sequenced to estimate repertoire size and the extent of clonotype sharing between individuals. Each donor's leukapheresis produced roughly between about 0.9 and 9.5 billion PBMCs. For each donor, CD4 naive and CD4 memory were each run on three plates, CD8 naive on two plates, and CD8 memory on one plate. What the authors observed across the whole study: Rarefaction of sorted-subset datasets indicated incomplete sequencing despite the large sequencing depth. Naive subsets generally had larger estimated clonotype richness than memory subsets did. Pairwise subsampling indicated that sequencing depth was expected to affect the degree of clonotype sharing among donors. Across a handful of donors, approximately 5% of naive CD4, more than 3% of naive CD8, roughly 2.3% of memory CD4, and roughly 0.4% of memory CD8 clonotypes were shared. Because the study included only a small number of donors, the genetic and exposure-history diversity represented was limited. Sampling was restricted to blood, and TCR repertoires in tissues likely differ from the TCR repertoires found in blood. Compared with non-shared clonotypes, clonotypes shared by all four sorted-subset donors had higher generation probabilities.

Using the deep immunoSEQ assay, TCR CDR3 regions were amplified from genomic DNA by multiplex PCR. Extracted genomic DNA from each cell subset was spread evenly across all wells of several immunoSEQ 96-well plates, with each plate serving as a replicate. For sorted subsets, about 220 ng of genomic DNA, equivalent to 25,000 to 35,000 T cell genomes, went into each replicate PCR. Purified libraries were quantified with a Qubit 3.0 fluorometer, sized on a Bioanalyzer 2100, and re-quantified with the KAPA Library Quantification kit. Each immunoSEQ 96-well plate was sequenced on its own single-read 150-cycle Illumina NextSeq 550 flow cell. The original methods were these. The immunoSEQ output contained only junctional sequences without quality scores, so filtering could not match that applied to full-length reads. To assign V/J genes and CDR3, sequences were annotated against IMGT germline references using PyIR, a Python wrapper for IgBLAST v1.9. Reads were filtered out if the reads had weak V/J assignments (E-value above 1e-6), no CDR3, stop codons, out-of-frame junctions, or ambiguous translated residues. V3J clonotypes were defined by identical inferred V gene, J gene, and CDR3 amino acid sequence. Percentage overlap between repertoires was computed as shared unique clonotypes divided by the size of the smaller repertoire. Repertoire richness was assessed with RTK rarefaction, the Chao1 estimator, and Recon v2.1 estimates of unobserved clonotypes. For all TCRbeta clonotypes obtained by the gDNA method from a few donors, generation probabilities were computed with OLGA. TCRdb's version of the immuneACCESS table is confined to in-frame rearrangements and falls short of the full clone set. An unresolved V gene accounts for under half of the shortfall where checked; the remainder is of unknown origin. Clonal size and the V and J genes are those of that table, whereas D and trimming came from the DNA. For this sample there are some 2,400,000 clones; almost 96% appear just once. 0.1% to 0.15% of the sample goes to the ten largest clones.

V is cut by 3 bases and J by 4 bases, and the space between the germline ends is 7 bases. As encoded in the germline V gene (reference sequence), CDR1 is SEHNR while CDR2 is FQNEAQ. The cysteine opens and the phenylalanine closes a CDR3 of 12 amino acids. Of the read, only the CDR3 DNA is kept; its 36 bases are in frame from base 1. The donors were healthy, HIV-negative adults with no recently reported acute infections or vaccinations. Only Caucasian adults living in Nashville, Tennessee, USA were represented among the donors. Magnetic negative selection was used to enrich CD4+ T cells, after which naive cells were positively selected on CD45RA and the negative fraction became the memory subset. Blood was obtained by leukapheresis, after which PBMCs were separated by Ficoll-Histopaque density gradient centrifugation and cryopreserved in liquid nitrogen vapor phase. Purity and quantity of every magnetically sorted T cell population were checked by analytical flow cytometry. Genomic DNA was isolated from every sorted fraction and measured by UV absorbance on a Nanodrop 2000c.

The V gene is TRBV7-9 and the J gene is TRBJ2-7, with the D gene not confidently named. Sequenced material: naive CD4+ T cells sorted from blood. Taken with the paper, the label for cell subset or site translates to: CD45RA+ positively selected. This clonotype originated in a man aged 18 to 35 in good health. The sequence in DNA is TGTGCCAGCAGCTTGACCCGATACGAGCAGTACTTC. This gives the protein CASSLTRYEQYF. The reference TRBV7-9 and TRBJ2-7 proteins fill in what lies around the CDR3, so the full variable domain reads DTGVSQNPRHKITKRGQNVTFRCDPISEHNRLYWYRQTLGQGPEFLTYFQNEAQLEKSRLLSDRFSAERPKGSFSTLEIQRTEQGDSAMYLCASSLTRYEQYFGPGTRLTVT.